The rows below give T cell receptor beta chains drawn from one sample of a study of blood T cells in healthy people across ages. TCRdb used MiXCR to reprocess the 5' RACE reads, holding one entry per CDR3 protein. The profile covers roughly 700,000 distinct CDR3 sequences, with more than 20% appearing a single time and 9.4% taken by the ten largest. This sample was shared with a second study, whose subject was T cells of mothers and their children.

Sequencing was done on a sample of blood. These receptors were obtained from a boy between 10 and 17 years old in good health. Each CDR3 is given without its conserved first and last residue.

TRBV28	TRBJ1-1	ASRPRGNTEAF
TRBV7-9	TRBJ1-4	ASSATTGENEKLF
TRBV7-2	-	ASSEAAVNYEQY
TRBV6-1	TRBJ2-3	ASSEAARGTDTQY
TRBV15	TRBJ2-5	ATSRTTGLGETQY
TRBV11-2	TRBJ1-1	ASSLAMWTVNTEAF
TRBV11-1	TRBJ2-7	ASSSGSLNTYEQY
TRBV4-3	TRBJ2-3	ASSQDPPSGGAHTQY
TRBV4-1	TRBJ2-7	ASSQDPTGTGDEQY
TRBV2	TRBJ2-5	ATSSGLKETQY
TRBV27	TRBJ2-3	ASGGYTQY
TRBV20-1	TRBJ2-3	SASWAGSTDTQY
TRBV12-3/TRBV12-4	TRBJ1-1	ASTLGSTEAF
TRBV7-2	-	ASSLRDYPSYEQY
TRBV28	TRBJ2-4	ASSGDGVAKNIQY
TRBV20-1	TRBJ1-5	SAVKGNQPQH
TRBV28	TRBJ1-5	ASSLWHYSNQPQH
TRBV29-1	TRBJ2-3	SVGGDVTDTQY
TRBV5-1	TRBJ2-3	ASSQNPSGADTQY
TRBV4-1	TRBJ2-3	ASSQTPGQGAGADTQY
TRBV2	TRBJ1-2	ASRPTFNYGYT
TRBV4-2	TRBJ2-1	ASSQERQNTYNEQF
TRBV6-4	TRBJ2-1	ASSENKRGRIWDEQF
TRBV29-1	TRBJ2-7	SVNVGQQKPYEQY
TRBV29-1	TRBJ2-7	SVEQGAHEQY
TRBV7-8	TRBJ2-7	ASSSAESPYEQY
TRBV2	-	ASSDGGLETQY
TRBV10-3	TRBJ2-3	AISNSGRQSTDTQY
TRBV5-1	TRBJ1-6	ATKGNSPLH
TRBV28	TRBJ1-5	ASSLSGGSNQPQH
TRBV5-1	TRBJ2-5	ASSTTGTSGQETQY
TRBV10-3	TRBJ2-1	AITRRASGGNEQF
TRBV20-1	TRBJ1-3	SARDPAGSSGNTIY
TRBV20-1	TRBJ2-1	SAPLSGGPSSYNEQF
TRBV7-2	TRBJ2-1	ASSTGGSSYNEQF
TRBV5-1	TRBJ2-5	ASSYSFETQY
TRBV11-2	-	ASRRTGYNEQF
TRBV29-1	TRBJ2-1	SVYGGGANEQF
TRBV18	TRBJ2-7	ASSPGDTTYEQY
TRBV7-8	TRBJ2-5	ASSPTRDRRAETQY
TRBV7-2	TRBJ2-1	ASSIRTGVNEQF
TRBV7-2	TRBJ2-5	ASSTTSSEEQY
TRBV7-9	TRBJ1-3	ASSLARASGNTIY
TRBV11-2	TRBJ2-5	ASSFVYNYLAYLRWETQY
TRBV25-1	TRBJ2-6	ASSDGKGTNVLT
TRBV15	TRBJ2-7	ATSRVGDRLSYEQY
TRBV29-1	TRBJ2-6	SVLSGANVLT
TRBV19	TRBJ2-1	ASSLLTEYNEQF
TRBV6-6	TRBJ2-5	ASRSAGEQETQY
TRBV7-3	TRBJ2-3	ASSLNGGRATDTQY
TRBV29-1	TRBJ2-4	SVGSALAKNIQY
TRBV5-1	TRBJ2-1	ASSQGLAALNEQF